These 25 T cell receptor beta chains share one sample of origin, sequenced in a study of spatial heterogeneity in lung cancer. Time point described: sample taken at primary tumor resection. Tumor, nontumor lung or frozen PBMC supplied whole RNA, sequenced without sorting. In TCRdb, the 5' RACE reads were re-called with MiXCR into one record per CDR3 protein. This sample yields about 45,000 distinct CDR3 sequences, of which around 6.5% are seen a single time; around two fifths belongs to the top ten. Sample: PBMCs, taken at surgery. Source of these receptors: a female donor with early-stage non-small cell lung cancer.

The chain carries TRBV10-2 and TRBJ2-3; TRBD2 matches 7 bases. V shed 3 bases, J shed 6 bases, and the junction held 3 bases outside the gene matches. Germline CDR1 WSHSY, CDR2 SAAADI. The length of the CDR3 is 13 residues. CDR3 in DNA: TGCGCCAGCAGTGACCTAGCGGCCGATACGCAGTATTTT. It encodes CASSDLAADTQYF.

This chain uses TRBV10-3 with TRBJ1-1; D gene unclear. The CDR3 sequence is 12 residues long. Per the germline V gene, CDR1 is ENHRY and CDR2 is SYGVKD. V shed 3 bases and J shed 7 bases, with 9 bases lying between them. The CDR3 is CAISDWGGEAFF. CDR3 sequence (DNA): TGTGCCATCAGTGATTGGGGAGGTGAAGCTTTCTTT.

This clonotype was detected ten times or more. The genes are TRBV7-9 and TRBJ2-3; D possibly matches TRBD1 or TRBD2 (5 bases each). The V end lost 1 base, the J end lost 6 bases, and 11 bases lay between the germline ends. Germline CDR1 is SEHNR and CDR2 is FQNEAQ (reference sequence). This CDR3 has 14 residues. The DNA of the CDR3 is TGTGCCAGCAGCTTAGTGGGACCTCACGATACGCAGTATTTT. This translates into CASSLVGPHDTQYF.

This clonotype was seen many times. The chain uses TRBV10-3 and TRBJ1-1; D gene ambiguous. The CDR3 runs 12 residues. Trimming took off 6 bases at V and 7 bases at J, with 12 bases between the two ends. CDR1 is ENHRY and CDR2 is SYGVKD in the germline V gene. For the CDR3, the DNA is TGTGCCATCAGCCGTTCAACCAATGAAGCTTTCTTT. Translating it yields CAISRSTNEAFF.

This clonotype was seen at least ten times. CDR3: CASSKEGARDNQPQHF. The CDR3 DNA sequence: TGTGCCAGCAGCAAAGAAGGGGCCAGGGACAATCAGCCCCAGCATTTT. The rearrangement uses TRBV21-1 and TRBJ1-5; TRBD1, the table's D call, was not compared with the DNA. TRBV21-1 counts as a pseudogene. The CDR3 runs 16 residues.

This clonotype was seen at least ten times. The chain carries TRBV5-1 and TRBJ1-1, with unresolved D. V was shortened by 3 bases and J by 8 bases, with 17 bases between the two germline ends. Germline CDR1 and CDR2: SGHRS and YFSETQ. The CDR3 extends over 14 amino acids. The CDR3 loop reads CASSSPSTGGEAFF. The CDR3 DNA reads as TGCGCCAGCAGCTCTCCCTCCACGGGAGGGGAAGCTTTCTTT. Based on the CDR3 plus reference TRBV5-1 and TRBJ1-1, the full variable domain is KAGVTQTPRYLIKTRGQQVTLSCSPISGHRSVSWYQQTPGQGLQFLFEYFSETQRNKGNFPGRFSGRQFSNSRSEMNVSTLELGDSALYLCASSSPSTGGEAFFGQGTRLTVV.

The V gene is TRBV7-2, the J gene TRBJ1-1; D is possibly TRBD1 (6 bases). The CDR3 is made up of 15 amino acids. Germline values: CDR1 SGHTA, CDR2 FQGNSA. V was trimmed by 0 bases and J by 5 bases, leaving 13 bases between them. The CDR3 region has the DNA TGTGCCAGCAGCTTAGCGGGGGGGCTAAGGACTGAAGCTTTCTTT. Protein product: CASSLAGGLRTEAFF.

This clonotype was seen ten or more times. The J gene is TRBJ2-2, the V gene TRBV10-2; tentatively, D is TRBD1 (5 bases). In germline, CDR1 is WSHSY, CDR2 SAAADI. The V and J ends lost 3 bases and 4 bases respectively, with 9 bases between them. This CDR3 spans 14 amino acids. The CDR3 sequence is CASSDRVGTGELFF. The CDR3 coding sequence is TGCGCCAGCAGTGACAGGGTCGGCACCGGGGAGCTGTTTTTT.

This rearrangement joins TRBV7-2 to TRBJ2-3; no definite D call. This CDR3 is 14 amino acids long. Germline loops: CDR1 SGHTA, CDR2 FQGNSA. V shed 1 base and J shed 4 bases, with 9 bases lying between them. CDR3 sequence: CASSLEQWPDTQYF. The CDR3 coding sequence is TGTGCCAGCAGCTTAGAGCAGTGGCCAGATACGCAGTATTTT.

This clonotype was recorded at least ten times. The V call is TRBV7-9, the J call TRBJ1-5; perhaps TRBD1 as D (5 bases). This CDR3 region has 14 residues. From germline, CDR1 is SEHNR and CDR2 FQNEAQ (reference sequence). V was shortened by 8 bases and J by 5 bases, with 16 bases between the two germline ends. The CDR3 nucleotides read TGTGCCAGCTCGATGGGGATGGGGGATCAGCCCCAGCATTTT. The encoded protein is CASSMGMGDQPQHF.

This clonotype was seen ten or more times. The rearrangement links TRBV7-3 to TRBJ2-1; D gene ambiguous. CDR1 SGHTA and CDR2 FQGTGA come from the germline V gene. V was clipped by 3 bases and J by 1 base, with 10 bases between them. The CDR3 consists of 15 residues. The CDR3 reads CASSFLTRSYNEQFF. CDR3 sequence (DNA): TGTGCCAGCAGCTTTCTAACCCGGTCCTACAATGAGCAGTTCTTC.

The chain recombines TRBV20-1 with TRBJ2-3; TRBD2 matches at 7 bases. V lost 7 bases, J lost 1 base, and 11 bases stayed unmatched. Germline V gene data show CDR1 as DFQATT and CDR2 as SNEGSKA (reference sequence). CDR3 length: 15 amino acids. The CDR3 DNA sequence: TGCAGTGTTAAAAGTTTGAGCGGGGGCACAGATACGCAGTATTTT. The encoded protein is CSVKSLSGGTDTQYF.

This clonotype was observed once. The chain has TRBV27 and TRBJ1-5; 10 bases agree with TRBD1. CDR3 length: 17 amino acids. V trimming: 3 bases; J trimming: 7 bases; junction bases outside the gene matches: 12. CDR1 MNHEY and CDR2 SMNVEV come from the germline V gene (reference sequence). The chain's CDR3 is CASSLVVGQGTAQPQHF. Written as DNA, the CDR3 is TGTGCCAGCAGTTTGGTAGTGGGACAGGGGACCGCCCAGCCCCAGCATTTT.

This clonotype occurred many times. The J gene is TRBJ2-7, the V gene TRBV12-3 or TRBV12-4; 15 bases match TRBD2. Unmatched junction bases numbered 5, after V lost 5 bases and J lost 6 bases. The CDR3 totals 15 residues. The CDR3 region is CASSRGLAGGSEQYF. The DNA of the CDR3 is TGTGCCAGCAGTAGGGGACTAGCGGGGGGCTCCGAGCAGTACTTC.

The chain combines TRBV7-9 with TRBJ2-1; D remains ambiguous. V gave up 1 base and J gave up 3 bases, with 7 bases separating them. Germline CDR1 is SEHNR and CDR2 is FQNEAQ (reference sequence). CDR3 size: 14 residues. CDR3 in DNA: TGTGCCAGCAGCTTAGTGTCGGACTACAATGAGCAGTTCTTC. Translating it yields CASSLVSDYNEQFF.

At least ten counts were recorded for this clonotype. This sequence joins TRBV4-1 and TRBJ2-5; D remains ambiguous. The CDR3 sequence is 13 residues long. Trimming shortened V by 0 bases and J by 5 bases, and 7 bases separated the two germline ends. The germline V gene has CDR1 MGHRA and CDR2 YSYEKL. The DNA for the CDR3 is TGCGCCAGCAGCCAAGATAGCAGGGAGACCCAGTACTTC. Its translation: CASSQDSRETQYF.

The table lists this clonotype with many counts. This chain links TRBV7-2 with TRBJ1-1, with D uncertain. Per the germline V gene, CDR1 is SGHTA and CDR2 is FQGNSA. V was pared by 5 bases and J by 5 bases, with 6 bases between. This CDR3 is 11 amino acids long. CDR3 protein: CASSHLTEAFF. As DNA, the CDR3 is TGTGCCAGCAGCCACCTAACTGAAGCTTTCTTT.

V usage is TRBV21-1 and J usage is TRBJ2-3; the table names TRBD2, a call not compared with the DNA. TRBV21-1 is a pseudogene locus. There are 19 residues in the CDR3. The CDR3 sequence: CASSKATRRTGTPTDTQYF. The DNA of the CDR3 is TGTGCCAGCAGCAAAGCGACCCGCCGGACCGGGACTCCCACAGATACGCAGTATTTT.

This clonotype has a count of ten or more. V is TRBV11-2 and J is TRBJ2-1; no reliable D call. V lost 5 bases to trimming and J lost 7 bases, with 9 bases between them. This CDR3 has 12 residues. The germline V gene has CDR1 SGHAT and CDR2 FQNNGV. DNA of the CDR3: TGTGCCAGCAGCCCCACCCGAAATGAGCAGTTCTTC. Translation: CASSPTRNEQFF.

J is TRBJ1-2 and V is TRBV10-1, with D hard to call. CDR3 size: 13 residues. The germline V gene encodes CDR1 WNHNN and CDR2 SYGVQD (reference sequence). Trimming shortened V by 2 bases and J by 3 bases, and 7 bases separated the two germline ends. CDR3 sequence reads: CASSEGIYYGYTF. CDR3 in DNA: TGCGCCAGCAGTGAGGGGATTTACTATGGCTACACCTTC.

This clonotype turned up a few times. V and J are TRBV7-2 and TRBJ2-3; weak D call: TRBD2 (5 bases). The ends were cut back, 3 bases at V and 2 bases at J, with 9 bases in the middle. Germline V lookup: CDR1 SGHTA, CDR2 FQGNSA. The CDR3 covers 14 residues. The CDR3 nucleotides read TGTGCCAGCAGCTTGGGAGCGGCCACAGATACGCAGTATTTT. Its protein is CASSLGAATDTQYF.

The CDR3 here is CATGQQAASNYGYTF. CDR3 in DNA: TGTGCCACAGGACAGCAGGCTGCATCTAACTATGGCTACACCTTC. V and J are TRBV6-5 and TRBJ1-2; a possible D gene is TRBD1 (6 bases). Germline lookup yields CDR1 MNHEY and CDR2 SVGAGI. The V and J ends lost 10 bases and 0 bases respectively, with 18 bases between them. The length of the CDR3 is 15 residues.

In this sample, this clonotype turned up a few times. The chain couples TRBV27 to TRBJ2-1, with TRBD2 as a possible D gene (5 bases). The CDR3 extends over 13 amino acids. Trimming stripped 2 bases from V and 8 bases from J, with 10 bases between. Germline values: CDR1 MNHEY, CDR2 SMNVEV (reference sequence). The CDR3 nucleotides are TGTGCCAGCAGTTTACGAGGGTGGGATGAGCAGTTCTTC. This translates into CASSLRGWDEQFF.

This clonotype was recorded at least ten times. The gene calls are TRBV24-1 and TRBJ2-1, with D perhaps matching TRBD1 (6 bases). The CDR3 extends over 14 amino acids. The germline V gene has CDR1 KGHDR and CDR2 SFDVKD. V was trimmed by 5 bases and J by 5 bases, leaving 12 bases between them. The CDR3 region is CATSVQRGNNEQFF. CDR3 in DNA: TGTGCCACCAGTGTTCAGAGGGGGAACAATGAGCAGTTCTTC.

This clonotype was observed a few times. The V call is TRBV20-1, the J call TRBJ1-1; D unclear. V lost 2 bases and J 1 base, leaving 8 bases between the germline ends. The CDR3 runs to 13 residues. Germline V gene sequence: CDR1 DFQATT, CDR2 SNEGSKA (reference sequence). The CDR3 is CSARYTGNTEAFF. CDR3 coding DNA: TGCAGTGCTAGATATACGGGGAACACTGAAGCTTTCTTT.